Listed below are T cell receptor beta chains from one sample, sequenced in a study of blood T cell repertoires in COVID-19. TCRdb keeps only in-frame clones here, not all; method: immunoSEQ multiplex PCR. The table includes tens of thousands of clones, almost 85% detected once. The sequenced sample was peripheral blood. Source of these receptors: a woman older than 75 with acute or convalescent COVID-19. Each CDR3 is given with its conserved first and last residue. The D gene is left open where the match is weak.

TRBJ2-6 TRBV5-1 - CASSINQGLSSGANVLTF
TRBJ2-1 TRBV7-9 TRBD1 CASSSIGTGVRNEQFF
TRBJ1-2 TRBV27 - CASSVRDSYGYTF
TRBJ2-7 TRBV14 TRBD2 CASRPGTSVEQYF
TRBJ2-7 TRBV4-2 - CASSQVDGGAYEQYF
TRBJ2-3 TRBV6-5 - CASSYKGGGTDTQYF
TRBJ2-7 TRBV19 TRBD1 CASSRDRGGEQYF
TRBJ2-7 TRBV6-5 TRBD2 CASKTGTSGEQYF
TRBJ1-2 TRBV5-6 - CASSLASRNYGYTF
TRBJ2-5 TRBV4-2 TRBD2 CASSQAGLAGETQYF
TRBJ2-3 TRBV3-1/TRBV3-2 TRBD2 CASSQVAGLAQYF
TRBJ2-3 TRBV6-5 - CASSLSRTDTQYF
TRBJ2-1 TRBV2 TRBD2 CASSDTGTMDEQFF
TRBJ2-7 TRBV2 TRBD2 CASSLAGGTYEQYF
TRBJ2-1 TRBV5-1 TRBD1 CASSLVGGWNEQFF
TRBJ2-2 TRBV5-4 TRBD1 CASSPRQGAAGELFF
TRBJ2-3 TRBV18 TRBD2 CASSPLAGGITDTQYF
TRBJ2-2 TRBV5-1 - CASSLAHRTGELFF
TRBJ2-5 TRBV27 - CASSLNRLGETQYF
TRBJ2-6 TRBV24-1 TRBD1 CATNPGQGSGANVLTF
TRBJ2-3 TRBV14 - CASSARWGTDTQYF
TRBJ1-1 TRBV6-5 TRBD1 CASRQGGTEAFF
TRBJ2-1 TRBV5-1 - CASSFGGIGEQFF
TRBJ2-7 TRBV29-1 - CSVDGLEGSYEQYF
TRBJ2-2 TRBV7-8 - CASSWTANTGELFF
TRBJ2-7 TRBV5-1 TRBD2 CASSLTGLAGHEQYF
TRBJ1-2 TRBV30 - CAVGQGTF
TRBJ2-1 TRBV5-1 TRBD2 CASSSSGSDELQFF
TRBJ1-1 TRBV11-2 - CASRPGWERAFF